This T cell receptor (beta chain) was documented in a study of cytomegalovirus exposure and HLA in healthy donors. The germline CDR1 and CDR2 sequences are LNHDA and SQIVND (reference sequence). The CDR3 spans 15 residues. V lost 9 bases and J lost 1; bases outside the gene matches: 3. With regard to this clone: Its antigen is unidentified.

General observations from the study: Earlier analysis yielded a pattern in which most TCR beta V segments were productive about 90% or about 30% of the time. With DRB1 most and HLA-C fewest, TCR association rates differed between HLA loci in a later analysis.

In the PCR, 60 Vbeta and 13 Jbeta primers were used. Here immunoSEQ multiplex PCR was the method, and the copy in TCRdb shows in-frame clones only, minus some. This table holds more than 100,000 clones, roughly three quarters found once. The TCR sequence derives from a woman aged 60 to 75 in good health and CMV-seronegative. V usage is TRBV19 and J usage is TRBJ2-2, with 12 bases aligning to TRBD2. The sample taken for sequencing was PBMCs. The CDR3 nucleotides are TGTGCCAGCCAACTAGCGGGGGGGAACACCGGGGAGCTGTTTTTT. Protein: CASQLAGGNTGELFF.